This T cell receptor (beta chain) was documented in a study of blood T cell repertoires in COVID-19. The germline gives CDR1 MGHRA, CDR2 YSYEKL. Trimming removed 0 bases from V and 3 bases from J, with 6 bases in between. The CDR3 is made up of 13 amino acids. This table comes from immunoSEQ multiplex PCR, and its TCRdb copy is limited to in-frame clones, with some not included. The profile shows over 25,000 clones, 84% of them singletons. The sequencing input was peripheral blood. This TCR was recovered from a man in his 70s with active COVID-19. This chain connects TRBV4-1 to TRBJ2-7; the D is unclear. The CDR3 nucleotides read TGCGCCAGCAGCCAAGATCGACTCTACGAGCAGTACTTC. Translating gives CASSQDRLYEQYF.